Detailed here is one T cell receptor (beta chain). Some clones are missing from TCRdb's copy, which holds only in-frame ones; the method was immunoSEQ multiplex PCR. Of about 170,000 clones detected, roughly 80% appear once; the ten largest clones hold around 4.8%. The data derive from a study of blood T cell repertoires in COVID-19. Study-wide background: T cells, B-cell-depleted T cells, or PBMCs provided the cDNA or gDNA that served as material.

Material for sequencing was PBMCs or T cells enriched from blood (not recorded which). This TCR was sampled from a woman between 45 and 65 years old who had recovered from COVID-19.

CDR3 amino acids: CASSPVRNQPQHF. For the CDR3, the DNA is TGTGCCAGCAGCCCCGTCCGCAATCAGCCCCAGCATTTT. The gene calls are TRBV7-8 and TRBJ1-5; D gene uncertain. Trimming took off 5 bases at V and 2 bases at J, with 7 bases between the two ends. This CDR3 contains 13 residues. CDR1 and CDR2 (germline): SGHVS, FQNEAQ.